One sample yielded the 2 T cell receptor beta chains listed below, sequenced in a study of control samples from healthy donors and cancer patients. TCRdb's table, derived via immunoSEQ multiplex PCR, lists solely in-frame clones and lacks some. The sample consists of 150,000 to 200,000 clones, roughly 93% of them appearing once. The specimen sequenced was blood. The origin of the receptors is a woman in her fifties or sixties in good health.

This clone appeared a single time. This chain uses TRBV14 with TRBJ1-1; D call uncertain. The CDR3 totals 15 residues. Trimming removed 4 bases from V and 7 bases from J, with 19 bases in between. Germline lookup yields CDR1 SGHDN and CDR2 FVKESK. The CDR3 region has the DNA TGTGCCAGCAGCCTGGGTCCCGGGGTGTTGGATGAAGCTTTCTTT. Translated: CASSLGPGVLDEAFF.

This clone is a singleton in its sample. The rearrangement links TRBV30 to TRBJ2-2; 11 bases map to TRBD2. V lost 4 bases, J lost 3 bases, and 1 base stayed unmatched. This CDR3 region has 14 residues. Germline CDR1 reads GTSNPN; CDR2 reads SVGIG (reference sequence). The CDR3 DNA is TGTGCCTGGATAGCGGGGGGGTACACCGGGGAGCTGTTTTTT. Protein product: CAWIAGGYTGELFF.